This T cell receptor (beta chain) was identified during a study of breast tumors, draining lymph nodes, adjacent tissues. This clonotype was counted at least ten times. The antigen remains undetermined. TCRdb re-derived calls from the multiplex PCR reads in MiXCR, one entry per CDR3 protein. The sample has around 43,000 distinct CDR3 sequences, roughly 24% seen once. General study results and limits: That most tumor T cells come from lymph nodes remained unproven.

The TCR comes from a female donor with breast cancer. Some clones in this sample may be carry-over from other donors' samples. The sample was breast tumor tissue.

CDR3: CASSTRPGTNTGELFF. CDR3 DNA sequence: TGTGCCAGCAGCACCCGACCGGGAACGAACACCGGGGAGCTGTTTTTT. The J gene is TRBJ2-2, the V gene TRBV11-2, with a tentative D call TRBD2 (5 bases). The V gene lost 5 bases and the J gene lost 0 bases, with 13 bases spanning the gap. The CDR3 runs to 16 residues. Germline CDR1 is SGHAT and CDR2 is FQNNGV.